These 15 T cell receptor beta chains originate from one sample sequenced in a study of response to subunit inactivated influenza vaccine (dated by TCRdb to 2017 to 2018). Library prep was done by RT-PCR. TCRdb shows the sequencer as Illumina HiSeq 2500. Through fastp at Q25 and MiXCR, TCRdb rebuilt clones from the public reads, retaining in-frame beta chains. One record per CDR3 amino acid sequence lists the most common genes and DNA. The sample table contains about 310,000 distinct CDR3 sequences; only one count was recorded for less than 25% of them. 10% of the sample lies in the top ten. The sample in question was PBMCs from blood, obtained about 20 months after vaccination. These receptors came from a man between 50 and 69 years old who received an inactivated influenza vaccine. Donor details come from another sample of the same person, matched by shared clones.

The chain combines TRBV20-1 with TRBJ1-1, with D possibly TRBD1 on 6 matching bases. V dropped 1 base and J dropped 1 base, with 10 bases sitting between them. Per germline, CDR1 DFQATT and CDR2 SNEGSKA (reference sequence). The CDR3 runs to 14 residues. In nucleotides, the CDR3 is TGCAGTGCTAGAGGCGGGGGCAGGAACACTGAAGCTTTCTTT. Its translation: CSARGGGRNTEAFF.

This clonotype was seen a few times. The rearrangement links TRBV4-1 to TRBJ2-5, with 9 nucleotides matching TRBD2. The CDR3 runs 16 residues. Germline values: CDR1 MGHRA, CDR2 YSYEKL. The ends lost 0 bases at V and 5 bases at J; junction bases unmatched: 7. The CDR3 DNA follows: TGCGCCAGCAGCCAAGATGCCCAGCGGGGGGCTGAGACCCAGTACTTC. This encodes CASSQDAQRGAETQYF.

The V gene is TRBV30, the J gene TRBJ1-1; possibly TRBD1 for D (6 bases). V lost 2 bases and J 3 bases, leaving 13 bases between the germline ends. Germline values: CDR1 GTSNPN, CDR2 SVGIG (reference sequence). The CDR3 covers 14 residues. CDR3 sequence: CAWSTRGGYTEAFF. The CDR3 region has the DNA TGTGCCTGGAGTACCCGAGGGGGGTACACTGAAGCTTTCTTT.

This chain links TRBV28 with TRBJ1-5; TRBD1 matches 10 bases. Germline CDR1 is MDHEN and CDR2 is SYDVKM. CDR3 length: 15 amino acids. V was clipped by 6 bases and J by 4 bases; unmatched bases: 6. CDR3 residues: CASSQDRGPNQPQHF. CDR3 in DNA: TGTGCCAGCAGCCAAGACAGGGGGCCTAATCAGCCCCAGCATTTT.

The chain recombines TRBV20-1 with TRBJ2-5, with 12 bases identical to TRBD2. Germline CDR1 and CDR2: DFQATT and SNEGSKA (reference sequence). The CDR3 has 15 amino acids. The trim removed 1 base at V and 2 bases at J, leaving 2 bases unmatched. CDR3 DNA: TGCAGTGCTAGAGGGACTAGCGGGGATCAAGAGACCCAGTACTTC. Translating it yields CSARGTSGDQETQYF.

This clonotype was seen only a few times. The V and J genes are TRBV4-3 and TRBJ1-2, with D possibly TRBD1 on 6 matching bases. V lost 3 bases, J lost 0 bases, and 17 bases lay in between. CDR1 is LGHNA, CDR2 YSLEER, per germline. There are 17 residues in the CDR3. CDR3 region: CASSQDQQGPTNYGYTF. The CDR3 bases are TGCGCCAGCAGCCAGGACCAACAGGGACCGACTAACTATGGCTACACCTTC.

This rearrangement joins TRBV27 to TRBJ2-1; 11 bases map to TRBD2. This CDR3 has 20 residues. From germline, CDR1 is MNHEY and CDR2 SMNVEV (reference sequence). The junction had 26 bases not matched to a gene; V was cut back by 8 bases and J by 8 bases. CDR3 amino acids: CASFTLRGRASGRSDDEQFF. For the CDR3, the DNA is TGTGCCAGCTTCACCCTCAGGGGGCGGGCTAGCGGGAGGAGTGATGATGAGCAGTTCTTC.

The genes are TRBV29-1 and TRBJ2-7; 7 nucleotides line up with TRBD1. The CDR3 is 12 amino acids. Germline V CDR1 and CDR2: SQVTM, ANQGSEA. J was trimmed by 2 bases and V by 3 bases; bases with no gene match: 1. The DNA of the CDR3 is TGCAGCGTTGAGCAGGGGGCCTACGAGCAGTACTTC. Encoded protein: CSVEQGAYEQYF.

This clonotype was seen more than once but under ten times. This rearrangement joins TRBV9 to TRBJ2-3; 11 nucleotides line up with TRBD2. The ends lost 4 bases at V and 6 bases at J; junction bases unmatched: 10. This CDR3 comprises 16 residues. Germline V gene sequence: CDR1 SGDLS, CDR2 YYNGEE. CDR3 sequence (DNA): TGTGCCAGCAGCCTTTTGACTAGCGGGGTAGGGGATACGCAGTATTTT. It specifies CASSLLTSGVGDTQYF.

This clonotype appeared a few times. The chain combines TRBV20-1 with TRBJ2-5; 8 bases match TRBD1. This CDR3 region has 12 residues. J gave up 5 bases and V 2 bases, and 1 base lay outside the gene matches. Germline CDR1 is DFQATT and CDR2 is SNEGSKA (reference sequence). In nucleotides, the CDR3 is TGCAGTGCTAGACGACAGGGGGAGACCCAGTACTTC. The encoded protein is CSARRQGETQYF.

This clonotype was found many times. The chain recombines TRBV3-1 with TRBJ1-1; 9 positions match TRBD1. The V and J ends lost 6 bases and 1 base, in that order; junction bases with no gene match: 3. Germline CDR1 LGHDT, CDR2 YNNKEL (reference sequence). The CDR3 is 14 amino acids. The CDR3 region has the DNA TGTGCCAGCAGGCGACAGGGGGGGAACACTGAAGCTTTCTTT. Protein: CASRRQGGNTEAFF.

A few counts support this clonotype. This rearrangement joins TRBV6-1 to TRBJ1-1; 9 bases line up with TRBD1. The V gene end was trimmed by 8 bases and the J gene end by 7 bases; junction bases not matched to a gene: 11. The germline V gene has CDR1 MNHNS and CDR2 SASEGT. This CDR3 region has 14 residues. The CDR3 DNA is TGTGCCAGCCCTCCCCGGGACAGGGTAATTGAAGCTTTCTTT. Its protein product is CASPPRDRVIEAFF.

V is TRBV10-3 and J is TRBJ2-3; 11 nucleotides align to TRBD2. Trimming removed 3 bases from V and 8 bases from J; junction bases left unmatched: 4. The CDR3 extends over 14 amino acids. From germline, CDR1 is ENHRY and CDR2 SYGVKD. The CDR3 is CAISDGLAGGTQYF. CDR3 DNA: TGTGCCATCAGTGATGGGCTAGCGGGAGGTACGCAGTATTTT.

The CDR3 region is CSARQGGSDTEAFF. DNA for the CDR3: TGCAGTGCTAGACAGGGGGGTAGCGACACTGAAGCTTTCTTT. V usage is TRBV20-1 and J usage is TRBJ1-1, with TRBD1 matching 7 bases. Losses at the gene ends were 2 bases for V and 3 bases for J; bases not matched to a gene: 6. CDR3 length equals 14 residues. CDR1 DFQATT and CDR2 SNEGSKA come from the germline V gene (reference sequence).

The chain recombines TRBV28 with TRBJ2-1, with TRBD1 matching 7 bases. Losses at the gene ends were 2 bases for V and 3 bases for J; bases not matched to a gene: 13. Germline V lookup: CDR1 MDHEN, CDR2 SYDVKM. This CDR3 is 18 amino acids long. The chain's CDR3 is CASSLNLFPGTVYNEQFF. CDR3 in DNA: TGTGCCAGCAGTTTAAACCTTTTCCCCGGGACAGTCTACAATGAGCAGTTCTTC.